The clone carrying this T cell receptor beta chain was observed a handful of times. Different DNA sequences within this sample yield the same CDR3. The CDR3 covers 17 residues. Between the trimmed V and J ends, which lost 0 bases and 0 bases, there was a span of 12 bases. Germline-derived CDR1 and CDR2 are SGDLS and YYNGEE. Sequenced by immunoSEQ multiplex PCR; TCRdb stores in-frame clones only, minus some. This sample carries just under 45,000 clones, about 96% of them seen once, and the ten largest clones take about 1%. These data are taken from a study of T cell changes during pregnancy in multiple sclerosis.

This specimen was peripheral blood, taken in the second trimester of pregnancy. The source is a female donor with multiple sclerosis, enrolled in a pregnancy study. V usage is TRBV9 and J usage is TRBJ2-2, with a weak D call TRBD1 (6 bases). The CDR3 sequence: CASSVAYRTANTGELFF. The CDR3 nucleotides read TGTGCCAGCAGCGTAGCTTATAGGACAGCGAACACCGGGGAGCTGTTTTTT.